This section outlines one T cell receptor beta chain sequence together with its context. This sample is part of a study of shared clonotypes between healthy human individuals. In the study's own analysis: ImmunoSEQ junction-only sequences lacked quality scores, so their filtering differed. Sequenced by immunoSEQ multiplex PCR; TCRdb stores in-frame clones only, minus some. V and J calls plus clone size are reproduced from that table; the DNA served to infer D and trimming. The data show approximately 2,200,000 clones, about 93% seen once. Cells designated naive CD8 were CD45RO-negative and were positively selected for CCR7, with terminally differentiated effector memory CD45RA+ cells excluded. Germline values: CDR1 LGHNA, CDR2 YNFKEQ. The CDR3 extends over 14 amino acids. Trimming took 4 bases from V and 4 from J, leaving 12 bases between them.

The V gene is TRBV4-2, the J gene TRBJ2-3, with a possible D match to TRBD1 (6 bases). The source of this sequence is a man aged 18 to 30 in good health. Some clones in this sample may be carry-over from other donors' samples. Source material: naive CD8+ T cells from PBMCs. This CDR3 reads CASSLSRGPDTQYF. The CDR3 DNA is TGTGCCAGCAGCCTCAGCAGGGGCCCAGATACGCAGTATTTT.